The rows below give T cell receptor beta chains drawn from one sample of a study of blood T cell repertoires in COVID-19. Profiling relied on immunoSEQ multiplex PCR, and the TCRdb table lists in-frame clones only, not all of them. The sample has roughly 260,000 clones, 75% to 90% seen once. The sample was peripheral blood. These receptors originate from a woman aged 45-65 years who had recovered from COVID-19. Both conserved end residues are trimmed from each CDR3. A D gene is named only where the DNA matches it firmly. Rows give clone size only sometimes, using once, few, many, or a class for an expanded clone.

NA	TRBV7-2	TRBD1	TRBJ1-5	ASSEQGVTAQPQH
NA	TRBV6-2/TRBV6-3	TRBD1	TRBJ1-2	ASSYDGTGWPESYGYT
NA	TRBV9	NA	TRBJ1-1	APKWAENTEAF
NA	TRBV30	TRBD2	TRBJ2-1	ASRPGDYFSYNEQF
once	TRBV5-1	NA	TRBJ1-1	ASSPQVGGGTEAF
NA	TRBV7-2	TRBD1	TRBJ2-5	ASSAWGQTQETQY
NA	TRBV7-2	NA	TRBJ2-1	ASSLPDFSYNEQF
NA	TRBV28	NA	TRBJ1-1	ASSDYRFSAF
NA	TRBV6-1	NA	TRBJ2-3	ASSETAGTQY
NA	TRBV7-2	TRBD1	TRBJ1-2	ASSEGTGGNYGYT
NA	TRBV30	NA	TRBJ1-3	AWSPGGLNTIY
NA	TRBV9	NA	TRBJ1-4	ASSVGQGYEKLF
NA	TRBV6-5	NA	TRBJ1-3	ASSISGNTIY
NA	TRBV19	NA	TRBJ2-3	ASSIVGGSTDTQY
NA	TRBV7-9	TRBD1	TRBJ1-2	ASSFSETGSGYT
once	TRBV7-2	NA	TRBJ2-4	ASSLEIWGRPIQY
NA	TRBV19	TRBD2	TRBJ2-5	ASSIRETSGRETQY
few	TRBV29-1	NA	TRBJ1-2	SVDAGYGGYT
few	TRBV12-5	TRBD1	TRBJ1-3	ASGSWTGVGNTIY
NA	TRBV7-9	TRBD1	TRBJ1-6	ASSDRGNSPLH
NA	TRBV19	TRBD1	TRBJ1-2	ASSSTLRQGGGGYT
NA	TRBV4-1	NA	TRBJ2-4	ASSQDPGTKNIQY
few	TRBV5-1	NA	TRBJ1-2	ASTQVNSNYGYT
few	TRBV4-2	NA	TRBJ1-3	ASSQNSLSTGNTIY
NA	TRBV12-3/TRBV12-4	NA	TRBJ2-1	ASTLGTENEQF
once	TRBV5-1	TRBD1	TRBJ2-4	ASSLPGTGKGNIQY
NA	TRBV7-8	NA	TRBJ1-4	ASTFAGATNEKLF
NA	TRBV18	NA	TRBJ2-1	ASSPDRVGGPNEQF
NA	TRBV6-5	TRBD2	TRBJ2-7	ASSYLPGGRYEQY
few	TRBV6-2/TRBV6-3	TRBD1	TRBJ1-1	ASSWDREAF
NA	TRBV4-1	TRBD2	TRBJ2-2	ASSVGLAGLNTGELF
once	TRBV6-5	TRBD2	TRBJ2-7	ASTPLAGPAEQY
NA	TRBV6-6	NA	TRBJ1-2	ASSYVSEARGYT
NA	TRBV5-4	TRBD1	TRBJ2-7	ASSRRGQATSYEQY
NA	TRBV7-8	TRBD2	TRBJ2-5	ASSFREGFGETQY
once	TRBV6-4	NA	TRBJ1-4	ASSDSGKGHNEKLF
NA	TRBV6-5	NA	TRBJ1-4	ASSYGNNRENEKLF
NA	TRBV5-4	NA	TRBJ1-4	ASSRDTNEKLF
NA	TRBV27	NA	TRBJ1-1	ASSLGQGKTEAF
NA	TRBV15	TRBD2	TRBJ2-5	ATSRDRSGGHGETQY
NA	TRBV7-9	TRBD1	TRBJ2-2	ASRGTGYTELF
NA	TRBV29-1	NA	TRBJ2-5	SVEDDTEPRWTQY